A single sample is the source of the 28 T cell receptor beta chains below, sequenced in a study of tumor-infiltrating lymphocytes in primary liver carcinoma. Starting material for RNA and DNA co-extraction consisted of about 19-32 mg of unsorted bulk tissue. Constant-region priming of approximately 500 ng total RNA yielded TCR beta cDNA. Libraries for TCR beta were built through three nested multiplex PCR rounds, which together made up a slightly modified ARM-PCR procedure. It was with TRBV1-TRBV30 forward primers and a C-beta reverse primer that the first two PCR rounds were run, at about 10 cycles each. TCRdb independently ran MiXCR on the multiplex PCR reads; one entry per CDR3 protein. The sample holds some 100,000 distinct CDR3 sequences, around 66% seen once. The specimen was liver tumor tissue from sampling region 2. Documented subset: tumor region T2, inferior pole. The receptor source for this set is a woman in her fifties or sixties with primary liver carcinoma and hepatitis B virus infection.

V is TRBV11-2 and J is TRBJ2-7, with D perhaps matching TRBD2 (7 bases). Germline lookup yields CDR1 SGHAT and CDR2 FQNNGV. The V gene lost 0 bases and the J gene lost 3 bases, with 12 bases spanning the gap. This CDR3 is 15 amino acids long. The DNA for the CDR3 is TGTGCCAGCAGCTTAGATCCGGGGGGCAACTACGAGCAGTACTTC. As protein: CASSLDPGGNYEQYF.

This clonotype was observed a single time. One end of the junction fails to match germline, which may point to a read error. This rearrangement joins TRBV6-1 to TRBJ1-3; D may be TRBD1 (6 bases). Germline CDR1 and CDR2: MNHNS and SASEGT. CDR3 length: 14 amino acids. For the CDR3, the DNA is TGTGCCAACAGTTCCGGGACGGGGGGCAACACCATATATTTT. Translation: CANSSGTGGNTIYF.

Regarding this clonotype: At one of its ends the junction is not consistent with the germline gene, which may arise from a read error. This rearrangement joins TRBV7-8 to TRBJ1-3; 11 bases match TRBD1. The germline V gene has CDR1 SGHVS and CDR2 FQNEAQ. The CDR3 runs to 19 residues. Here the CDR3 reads CANSSRRSRDRGAGNTIYF. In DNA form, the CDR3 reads TGTGCCAACAGCTCCAGGCGAAGCCGGGACAGGGGGGCTGGAAACACCATATATTTT.

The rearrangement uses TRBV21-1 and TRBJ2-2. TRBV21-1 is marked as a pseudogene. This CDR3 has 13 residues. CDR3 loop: CASSRGRTGELFF. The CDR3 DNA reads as TGTGCCAGCAGCAGGGGTCGGACCGGGGAGCTGTTTTTT.

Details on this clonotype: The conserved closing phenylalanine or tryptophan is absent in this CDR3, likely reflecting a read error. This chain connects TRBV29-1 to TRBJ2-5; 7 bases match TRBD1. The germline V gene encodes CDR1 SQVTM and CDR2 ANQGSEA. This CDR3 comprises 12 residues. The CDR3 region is CSVNRGQATQYS. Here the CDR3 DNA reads TGCAGCGTTAACAGGGGTCAAGCGACCCAGTACTCC.

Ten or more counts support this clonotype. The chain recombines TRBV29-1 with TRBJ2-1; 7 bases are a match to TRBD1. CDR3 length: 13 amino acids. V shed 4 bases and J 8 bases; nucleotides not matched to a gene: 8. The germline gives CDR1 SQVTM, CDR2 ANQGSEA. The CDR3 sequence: CSVGGQSSDEQFF. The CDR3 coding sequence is TGCAGCGTTGGGGGACAGTCCTCGGATGAGCAGTTCTTC.

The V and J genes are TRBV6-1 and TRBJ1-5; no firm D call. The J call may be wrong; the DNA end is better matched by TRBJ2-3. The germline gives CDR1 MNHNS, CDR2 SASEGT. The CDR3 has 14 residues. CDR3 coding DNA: TGTGCCACTTCGAAGGAGCTCGGCACTCAGCCCCAGTATTTT. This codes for CATSKELGTQPQYF.

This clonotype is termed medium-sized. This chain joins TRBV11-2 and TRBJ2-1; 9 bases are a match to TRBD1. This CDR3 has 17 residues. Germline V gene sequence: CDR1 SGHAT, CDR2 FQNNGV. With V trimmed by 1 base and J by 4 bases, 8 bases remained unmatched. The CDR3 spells CASSLVGGQGFYNEQFF. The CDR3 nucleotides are TGTGCCAGCAGCTTAGTCGGGGGACAGGGCTTTTACAATGAGCAGTTCTTC.

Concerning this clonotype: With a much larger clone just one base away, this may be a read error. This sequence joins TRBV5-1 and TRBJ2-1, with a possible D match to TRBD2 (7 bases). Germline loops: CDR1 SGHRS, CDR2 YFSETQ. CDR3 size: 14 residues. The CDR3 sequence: CACSHEGGAWEQFF. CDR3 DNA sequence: TGCGCCTGCAGCCACGAGGGGGGGGCGTGGGAGCAGTTCTTC. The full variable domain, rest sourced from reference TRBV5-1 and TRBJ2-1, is KAGVTQTPRYLIKTRGQQVTLSCSPISGHRSVSWYQQTPGQGLQFLFEYFSETQRNKGNFPGRFSGRQFSNSRSEMNVSTLELGDSALYLCACSHEGGAWEQFFGPGTRLTVL.

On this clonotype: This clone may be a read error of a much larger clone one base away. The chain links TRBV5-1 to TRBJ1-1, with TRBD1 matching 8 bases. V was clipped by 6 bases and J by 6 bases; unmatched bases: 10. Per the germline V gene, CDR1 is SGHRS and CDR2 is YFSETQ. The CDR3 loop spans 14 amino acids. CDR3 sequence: CASTPDRARSEAFF. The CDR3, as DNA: TGCGCCAGCACACCGGACAGGGCCCGGTCTGAAGCTTTCTTT. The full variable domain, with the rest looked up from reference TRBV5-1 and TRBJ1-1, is KAGVTQTPRYLIKTRGQQVTLSCSPISGHRSVSWYQQTPGQGLQFLFEYFSETQRNKGNFPGRFSGRQFSNSRSEMNVSTLELGDSALYLCASTPDRARSEAFFGQGTRLTVV.

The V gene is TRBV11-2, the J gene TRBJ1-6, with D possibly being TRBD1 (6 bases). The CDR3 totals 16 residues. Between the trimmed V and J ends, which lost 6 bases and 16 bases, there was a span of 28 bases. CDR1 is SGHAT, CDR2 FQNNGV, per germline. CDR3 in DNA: TGTGCCAGCAGTACCCAACAGGGCGCAGGGATTTCACTTCTCCACTTT. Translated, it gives CASSTQQGAGISLLHF.

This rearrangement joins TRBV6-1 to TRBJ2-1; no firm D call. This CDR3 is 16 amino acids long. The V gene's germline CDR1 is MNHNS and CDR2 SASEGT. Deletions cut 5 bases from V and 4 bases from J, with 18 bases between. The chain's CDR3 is CASSHGLTREYNEQFF. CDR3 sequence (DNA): TGTGCCAGCAGTCATGGGCTGACGCGAGAGTACAATGAGCAGTTCTTC.

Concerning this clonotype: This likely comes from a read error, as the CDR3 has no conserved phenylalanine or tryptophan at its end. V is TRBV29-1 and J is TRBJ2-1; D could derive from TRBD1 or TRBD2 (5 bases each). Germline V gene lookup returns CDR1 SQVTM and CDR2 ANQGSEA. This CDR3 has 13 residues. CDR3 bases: TGCAGCGTTGGTGGGACCTCCCACAACGAGCAGTTCATC. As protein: CSVGGTSHNEQFI.

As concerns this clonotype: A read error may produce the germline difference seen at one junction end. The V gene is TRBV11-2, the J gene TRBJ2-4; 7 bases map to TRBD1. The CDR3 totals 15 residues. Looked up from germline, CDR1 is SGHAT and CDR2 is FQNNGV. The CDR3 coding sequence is TGTGCCTGCAGCTTAGATGGTAGGGGGCGCGACATTCAATACTTC. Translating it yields CACSLDGRGRDIQYF. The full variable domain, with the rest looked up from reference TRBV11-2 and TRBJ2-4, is EAGVAQSPRYKIIEKRQSVAFWCNPISGHATLYWYQQILGQGPKLLIQFQNNGVVDDSQLPKDRFSAERLKGVDSTLKIQPAKLEDSAVYLCACSLDGRGRDIQYFGAGTRLSVL.

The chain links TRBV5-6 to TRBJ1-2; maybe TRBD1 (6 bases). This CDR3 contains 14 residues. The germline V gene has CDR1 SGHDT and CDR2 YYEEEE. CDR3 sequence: CVSSLTRDIDGYTF. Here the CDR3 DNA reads TGTGTAAGCAGCTTGACCCGGGACATTGATGGCTACACCTTC. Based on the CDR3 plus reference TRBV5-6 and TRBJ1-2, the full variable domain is DAGVTQSPTHLIKTRGQQVTLRCSPKSGHDTVSWYQQALGQGPQFIFQYYEEEERQRGNFPDRFSGHQFPNYSSELNVNALLLGDSALYLCVSSLTRDIDGYTFGSGTRLTVV.

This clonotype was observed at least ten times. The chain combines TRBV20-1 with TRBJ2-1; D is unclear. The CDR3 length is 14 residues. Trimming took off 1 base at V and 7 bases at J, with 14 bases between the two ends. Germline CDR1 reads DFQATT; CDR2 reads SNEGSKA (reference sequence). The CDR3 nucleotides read TGCAGTGCTAGAGGGTTAGGGCAAGTGAATGAGCAGTTCTTC. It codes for CSARGLGQVNEQFF.

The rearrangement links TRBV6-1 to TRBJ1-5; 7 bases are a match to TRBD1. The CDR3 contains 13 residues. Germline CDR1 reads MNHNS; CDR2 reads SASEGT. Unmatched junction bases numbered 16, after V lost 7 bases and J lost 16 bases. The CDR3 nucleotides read TGTGCCAGCATTCCGGACAGGAATCAGCCCCGACATTTT. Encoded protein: CASIPDRNQPRHF.

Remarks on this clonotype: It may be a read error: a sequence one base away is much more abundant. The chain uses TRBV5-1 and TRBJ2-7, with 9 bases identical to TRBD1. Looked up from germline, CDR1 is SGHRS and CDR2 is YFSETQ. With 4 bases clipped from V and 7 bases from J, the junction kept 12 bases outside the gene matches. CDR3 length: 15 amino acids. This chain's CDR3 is CASSPRGTGTEEQYF. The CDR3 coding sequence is TGCGCCAGCAGCCCTAGGGGGACAGGGACGGAAGAGCAGTACTTC.

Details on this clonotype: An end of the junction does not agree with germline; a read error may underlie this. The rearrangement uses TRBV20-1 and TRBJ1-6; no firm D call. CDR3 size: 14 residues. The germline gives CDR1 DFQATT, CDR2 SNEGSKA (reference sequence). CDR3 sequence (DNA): TGCGGTGCTAGAATACAGCTTTTGGGTTCACCCCTCCACTTT. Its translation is CGARIQLLGSPLHF.

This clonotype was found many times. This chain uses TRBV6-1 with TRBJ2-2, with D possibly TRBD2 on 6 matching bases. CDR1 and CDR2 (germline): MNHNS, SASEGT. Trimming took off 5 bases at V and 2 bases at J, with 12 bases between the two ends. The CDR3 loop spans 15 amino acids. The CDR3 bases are TGTGCCAGCAGTTGGGGACTGACCAACACCGGGGAGCTGTTTTTT. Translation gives CASSWGLTNTGELFF.

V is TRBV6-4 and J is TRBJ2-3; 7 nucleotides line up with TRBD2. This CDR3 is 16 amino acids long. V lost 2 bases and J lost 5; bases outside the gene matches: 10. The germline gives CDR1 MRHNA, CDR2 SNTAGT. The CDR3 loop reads CASSDVVGGTKDTQYF. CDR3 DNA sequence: TGTGCCAGCAGTGACGTAGTGGGAGGGACCAAAGATACGCAGTATTTT.

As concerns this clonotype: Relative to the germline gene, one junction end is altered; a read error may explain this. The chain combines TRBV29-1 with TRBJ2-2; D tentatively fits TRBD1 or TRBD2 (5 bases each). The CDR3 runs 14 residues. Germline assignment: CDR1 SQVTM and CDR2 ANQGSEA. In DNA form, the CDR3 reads TGCAGCGCCGAACGATGGGGGAAGACCGGGAAGCTGTTTTTT. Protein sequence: CSAERWGKTGKLFF.

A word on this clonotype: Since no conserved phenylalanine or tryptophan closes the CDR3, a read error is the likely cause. The CDR3: CASRKTGKNQPQHL. The CDR3 coding sequence is TGTGCCAGCAGAAAGACAGGGAAGAATCAGCCCCAGCATTTA. The chain carries TRBV6-5 and TRBJ1-5, with 7 bases aligning to TRBD1. Germline V gives CDR1 MNHEY, CDR2 SVGAGI. This CDR3 comprises 14 residues. The trim removed 6 bases at V and 4 bases at J, leaving 6 bases unmatched.

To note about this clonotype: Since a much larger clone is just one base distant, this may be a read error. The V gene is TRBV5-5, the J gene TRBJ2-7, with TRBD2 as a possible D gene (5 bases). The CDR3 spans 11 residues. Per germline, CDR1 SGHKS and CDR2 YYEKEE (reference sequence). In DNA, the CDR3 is TGTGTCAGCAATACGAGGGACGAGCAGTACTTC. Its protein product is CVSNTRDEQYF. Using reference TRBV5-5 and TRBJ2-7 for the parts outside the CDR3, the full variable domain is DAGVTQSPTHLIKTRGQQVTLRCSPISGHKSVSWYQQVLGQGPQFIFQYYEKEERGRGNFPDRFSARQFPNYSSELNVNALLLGDSALYLCVSNTRDEQYFGPGTRLTVT.

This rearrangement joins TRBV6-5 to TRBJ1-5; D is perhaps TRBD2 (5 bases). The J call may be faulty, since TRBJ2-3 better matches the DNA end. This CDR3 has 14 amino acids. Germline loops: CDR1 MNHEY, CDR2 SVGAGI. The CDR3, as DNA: TGTGCCAGCAGTTCCCGGGGATGCAATCAGCCCCAGTATTTT. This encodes CASSSRGCNQPQYF.

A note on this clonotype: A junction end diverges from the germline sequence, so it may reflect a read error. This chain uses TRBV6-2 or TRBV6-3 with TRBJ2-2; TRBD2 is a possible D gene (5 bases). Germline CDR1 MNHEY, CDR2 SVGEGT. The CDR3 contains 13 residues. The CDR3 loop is CATRISPSGDLLF. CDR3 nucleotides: TGTGCCACCAGAATATCCCCATCCGGGGATCTGCTTTTT.

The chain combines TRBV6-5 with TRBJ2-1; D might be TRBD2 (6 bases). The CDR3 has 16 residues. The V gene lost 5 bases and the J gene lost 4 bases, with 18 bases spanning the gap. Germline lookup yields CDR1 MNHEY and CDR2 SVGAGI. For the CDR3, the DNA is TGTGCCAGCAGTCTCCGACTAGGGAGCTCATACAATGAGCAGTTCTTC. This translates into CASSLRLGSSYNEQFF.

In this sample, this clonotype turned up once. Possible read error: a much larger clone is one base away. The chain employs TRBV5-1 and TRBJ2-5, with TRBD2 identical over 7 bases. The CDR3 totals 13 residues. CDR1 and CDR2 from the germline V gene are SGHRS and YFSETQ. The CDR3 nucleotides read TGTGCCAGCAGCTTAGGGGAGGGCCTGACCCAGTGCTTC. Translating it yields CASSLGEGLTQCF. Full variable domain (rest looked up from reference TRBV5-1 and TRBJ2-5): KAGVTQTPRYLIKTRGQQVTLSCSPISGHRSVSWYQQTPGQGLQFLFEYFSETQRNKGNFPGRFSGRQFSNSRSEMNVSTLELGDSALYLCASSLGEGLTQCFGPGTRLLVL.